Presented here are 12 T cell receptor beta chains from one specimen sequenced in a study of blood T cell repertoires in COVID-19. Only in-frame clones appear in the TCRdb table, and some are missing; sequencing was by immunoSEQ multiplex PCR. The sample contains hundreds of thousands of clones, around 82% of which appear only once. Sequencing was carried out using peripheral blood. The receptors shown here come from a woman aged 50 to 65 who had recovered from COVID-19.

This clone was recorded once. The chain carries TRBV27 and TRBJ2-5; TRBD1 agrees at 7 bases. Germline V lookup: CDR1 MNHEY, CDR2 SMNVEV (reference sequence). The J segment lost 5 bases and the V segment lost 5 bases, leaving 17 bases of the junction unmatched. CDR3 length equals 17 residues. CDR3 region: CASSQDRNPTVAETQYF. The CDR3 coding sequence is TGTGCCAGCAGTCAGGACAGGAATCCGACTGTTGCGGAGACCCAGTACTTC.

The genes are TRBV29-1 and TRBJ2-6; a possible D gene is TRBD1 (6 bases). Germline CDR1 is SQVTM and CDR2 is ANQGSEA. This CDR3 comprises 14 residues. The V end was cut by 7 bases, the J end by 1 base, with 11 bases between. The CDR3 spells CSAADRSGANVLTF. The DNA of the CDR3 is TGCAGCGCAGCCGACAGGTCTGGGGCCAACGTCCTGACTTTC.

This sequence joins TRBV5-8 and TRBJ2-4; TRBD2 matches at 8 bases. This CDR3 has 16 residues. Unmatched junction bases numbered 5, after V lost 0 bases and J lost 3 bases. The germline gives CDR1 SGHTS, CDR2 YDEGEE. In DNA form, the CDR3 reads TGTGCCAGCAGCTTGGGGGCGGGAGGAGGCAAAAACATTCAGTACTTC. Amino acids: CASSLGAGGGKNIQYF.

In DNA, the CDR3 is TGTGCCAGCAGCTTTCGTTCCGGTAATGAAAAACTGTTTTTT. Translation gives CASSFRSGNEKLFF. The chain carries TRBV5-6 and TRBJ1-4; D is ambiguous. The CDR3 loop spans 14 amino acids. Germline CDR1 SGHDT, CDR2 YYEEEE. Trimming shortened V by 2 bases and J by 4 bases, and 9 bases separated the two germline ends.

The chain combines TRBV11-2 with TRBJ2-3; 9 nucleotides align to TRBD2. V lost 4 bases, J lost 2 bases, and 7 bases stayed unmatched. CDR1 is SGHAT, CDR2 FQNNGV, per germline. This CDR3 is 16 amino acids long. The chain's CDR3 is CASSSLAGSLTDTQYF. Here the CDR3 DNA reads TGTGCCAGCAGCTCGCTAGCGGGGAGCCTCACAGATACGCAGTATTTT. Supplemented by reference TRBV11-2 and TRBJ2-3, the full variable domain reads EAGVAQSPRYKIIEKRQSVAFWCNPISGHATLYWYQQILGQGPKLLIQFQNNGVVDDSQLPKDRFSAERLKGVDSTLKIQPAKLEDSAVYLCASSSLAGSLTDTQYFGPGTRLTVL.

This clone is a singleton in its sample. This chain joins TRBV28 and TRBJ2-7; perhaps TRBD1 as D (6 bases). V lost 6 bases to trimming and J lost 7 bases, with 25 bases between them. The CDR3 covers 16 residues. Looked up from germline, CDR1 is MDHEN and CDR2 is SYDVKM. CDR3 sequence: CASRNSRDTSYGEQYF. The DNA for the CDR3 is TGTGCCAGCAGGAATTCCCGGGACACATCCTACGGGGAGCAGTACTTC.

The chain carries TRBV5-6 and TRBJ2-7, with 9 bases fitting TRBD1. Germline values: CDR1 SGHDT, CDR2 YYEEEE. The CDR3 contains 14 residues. With 4 bases clipped from V and 2 bases from J, the junction kept 4 bases outside the gene matches. CDR3 region: CASSVGQGPYEQYF. Written as DNA, the CDR3 is TGTGCCAGCAGCGTGGGACAGGGCCCCTACGAGCAGTACTTC.

This sequence joins TRBV28 and TRBJ1-2, with 8 bases aligning to TRBD1. Germline-derived CDR1 and CDR2 are MDHEN and SYDVKM. The length of the CDR3 is 15 residues. V shed 6 bases, J shed 8 bases, and the junction held 14 bases outside the gene matches. The CDR3 sequence: CASRWRPGTGGGYTF. CDR3 bases: TGTGCCAGCAGGTGGAGGCCCGGGACAGGCGGCGGCTACACCTTC.

This clone was counted between two and nine times. CDR3 sequence: CASSHHVAGGGNEQFF. CDR3 DNA sequence: TGCGCCAGCAGCCATCACGTAGCGGGAGGAGGGAATGAGCAGTTCTTC. The genes are TRBV4-1 and TRBJ2-1; 10 bases fit TRBD2. Trimming cost V 3 bases and J 7 bases; bases outside gene matches: 9. The germline gives CDR1 MGHRA, CDR2 YSYEKL. There are 16 residues in the CDR3.

In its sample, this clone was seen many times. V usage is TRBV7-2 and J usage is TRBJ1-2; a possible D gene is TRBD1 (5 bases). The germline V gene has CDR1 SGHTA and CDR2 FQGNSA. The V and J ends lost 2 bases and 8 bases respectively, with 15 bases between them. The CDR3 is made up of 14 amino acids. CDR3 protein: CASSLNQGGEGYTF. The CDR3 bases are TGTGCCAGCAGCTTAAACCAGGGAGGGGAAGGCTACACCTTC.

The gene calls are TRBV7-9 and TRBJ2-5, with D unclear. This CDR3 spans 12 amino acids. V was cut by 10 bases and J by 1 base, with 10 bases left in between. Germline V gives CDR1 SEHNR, CDR2 FQNEAQ (reference sequence). CDR3 DNA: TGTGCCACCGCTTGGAGCCAAGAGACCCAGTACTTC. Protein product: CATAWSQETQYF.

The rearrangement uses TRBV6-2 or TRBV6-3 and TRBJ2-7; no reliable D call. Germline V CDR1 and CDR2: MNHEY, SVGEGT. Deletions cut 0 bases from V and 4 bases from J, with 4 bases between. The CDR3 sequence is 12 residues long. DNA for the CDR3: TGTGCCAGCAGTTACTCCCTTTACGAGCAGTACTTC. Encoded protein: CASSYSLYEQYF.